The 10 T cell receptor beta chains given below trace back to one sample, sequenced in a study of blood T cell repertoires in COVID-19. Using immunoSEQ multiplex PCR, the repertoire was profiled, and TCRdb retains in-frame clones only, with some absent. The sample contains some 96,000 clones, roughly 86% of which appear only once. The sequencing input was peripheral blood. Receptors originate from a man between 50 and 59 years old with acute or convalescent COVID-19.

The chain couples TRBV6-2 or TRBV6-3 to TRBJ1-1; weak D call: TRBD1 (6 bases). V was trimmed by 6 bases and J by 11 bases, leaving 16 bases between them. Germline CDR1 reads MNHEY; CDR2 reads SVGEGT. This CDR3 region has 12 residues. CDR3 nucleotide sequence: TGTGCCAGCAGCTGGGGGCAGGGCAGTGCTTTCTTT. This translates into CASSWGQGSAFF.

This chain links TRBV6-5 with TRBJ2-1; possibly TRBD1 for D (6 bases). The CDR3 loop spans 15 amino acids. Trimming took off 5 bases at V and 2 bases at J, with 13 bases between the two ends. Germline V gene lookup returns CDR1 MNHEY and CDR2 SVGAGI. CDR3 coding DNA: TGTGCCAGCAGTCCCCCAGGGGTCACCTACAATGAGCAGTTCTTC. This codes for CASSPPGVTYNEQFF.

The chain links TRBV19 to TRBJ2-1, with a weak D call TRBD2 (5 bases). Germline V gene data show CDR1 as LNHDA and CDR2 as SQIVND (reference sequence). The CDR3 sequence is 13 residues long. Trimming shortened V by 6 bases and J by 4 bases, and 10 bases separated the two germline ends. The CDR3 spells CASRRSGYNEQFF. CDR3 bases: TGTGCCAGTAGGAGATCGGGGTACAATGAGCAGTTCTTC.

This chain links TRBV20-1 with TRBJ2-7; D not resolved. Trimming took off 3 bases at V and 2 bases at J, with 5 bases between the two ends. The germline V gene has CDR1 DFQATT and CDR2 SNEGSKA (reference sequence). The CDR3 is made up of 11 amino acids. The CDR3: CSASTTYEQYF. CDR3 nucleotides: TGCAGTGCTAGCACAACCTACGAGCAGTACTTC.

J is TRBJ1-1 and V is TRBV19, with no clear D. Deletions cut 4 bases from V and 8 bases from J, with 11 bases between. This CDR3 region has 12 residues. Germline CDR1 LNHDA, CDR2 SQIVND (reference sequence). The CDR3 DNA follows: TGTGCCAGTAGTACCGAAAACCGGGAAGCTTTCTTT. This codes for CASSTENREAFF.

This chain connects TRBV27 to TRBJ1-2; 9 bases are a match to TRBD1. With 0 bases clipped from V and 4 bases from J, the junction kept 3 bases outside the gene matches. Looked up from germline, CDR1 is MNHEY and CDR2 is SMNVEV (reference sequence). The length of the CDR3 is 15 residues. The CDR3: CASSLSPTGGYGYTF. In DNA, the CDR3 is TGTGCCAGCAGTTTATCCCCGACAGGGGGCTATGGCTACACCTTC.

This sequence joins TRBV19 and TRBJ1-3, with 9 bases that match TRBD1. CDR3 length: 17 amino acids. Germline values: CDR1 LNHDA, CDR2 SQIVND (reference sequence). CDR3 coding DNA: TGTGCGGATTCGGAGAGGGACAGGGACTTAGTTGGAAACACCATATATTTT. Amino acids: CADSERDRDLVGNTIYF.

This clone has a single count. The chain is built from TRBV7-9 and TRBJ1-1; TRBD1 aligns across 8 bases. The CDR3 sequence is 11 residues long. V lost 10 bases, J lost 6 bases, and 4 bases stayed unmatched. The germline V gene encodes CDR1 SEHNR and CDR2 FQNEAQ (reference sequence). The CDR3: CATDRVAEAFF. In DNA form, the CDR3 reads TGTGCCACGGACAGGGTGGCTGAAGCTTTCTTT.

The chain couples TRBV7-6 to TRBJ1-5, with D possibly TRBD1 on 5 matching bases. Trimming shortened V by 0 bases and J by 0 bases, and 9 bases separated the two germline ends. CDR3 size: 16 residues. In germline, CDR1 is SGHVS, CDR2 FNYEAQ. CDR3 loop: CASSLAGRDSNQPQHF. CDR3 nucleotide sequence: TGTGCCAGCAGCTTAGCGGGCAGGGATAGCAATCAGCCCCAGCATTTT. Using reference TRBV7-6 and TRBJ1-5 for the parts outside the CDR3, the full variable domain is GAGVSQSPRYKVTKRGQDVALRCDPISGHVSLYWYRQALGQGPEFLTYFNYEAQQDKSGLPNDRFSAERPEGSISTLTIQRTEQRDSAMYRCASSLAGRDSNQPQHFGDGTRLSIL.

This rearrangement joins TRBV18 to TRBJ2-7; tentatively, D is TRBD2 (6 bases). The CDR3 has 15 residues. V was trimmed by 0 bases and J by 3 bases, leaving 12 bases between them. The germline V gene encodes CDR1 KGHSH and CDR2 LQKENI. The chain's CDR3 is CASSPPWQGLYEQYF. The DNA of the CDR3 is TGTGCCAGCTCACCACCCTGGCAGGGACTCTACGAGCAGTACTTC.